One sample yielded the 18 T cell receptor beta chains listed below, sequenced in a study of cytomegalovirus exposure and HLA in healthy donors. 60 Vbeta and 13 Jbeta primers were used in PCR. TCRdb's copy holds only in-frame clones and misses some; the assay was immunoSEQ multiplex PCR. This table holds 160,000 or so clones. The specimen sequenced was PBMCs. These receptor sequences come from a man aged 25 to 40 in good health and CMV-seronegative.

V and J are TRBV7-2 and TRBJ2-5; D is undetermined. The closer fit of TRBJ2-7 to the DNA end suggests the J call may be wrong. The CDR3 contains 16 residues. Looked up from germline, CDR1 is SGHTA and CDR2 is FQGNSA. The CDR3 protein is CASSSLQDFPRYEQYF. For the CDR3, the DNA is TGTGCCAGCAGCTCCCTCCAGGATTTCCCTCGCTACGAGCAGTACTTC.

This chain uses TRBV14 with TRBJ2-1; D gene unclear. Deletions cut 0 bases from V and 12 bases from J, with 12 bases between. The CDR3 covers 13 residues. Germline V CDR1 and CDR2: SGHDN, FVKESK. This chain's CDR3 is CASSQDQAGRQFF. The DNA for the CDR3 is TGTGCCAGCAGCCAAGACCAGGCAGGAAGGCAGTTCTTC.

The chain recombines TRBV27 with TRBJ1-2; D gene ambiguous. With 2 bases removed from V and 0 bases from J, the gap between germline ends came to 4 bases. CDR3 length equals 13 residues. Germline values: CDR1 MNHEY, CDR2 SMNVEV (reference sequence). The CDR3 region is CASSLQANYGYTF. CDR3 coding DNA: TGTGCCAGCAGTTTACAGGCTAACTATGGCTACACCTTC.

CDR3 region: CASNLGGYSYNEQFF. CDR3 sequence (DNA): TGTGCCAGTAACCTAGGGGGATACTCCTACAATGAGCAGTTCTTC. This sequence joins TRBV19 and TRBJ2-1, with D perhaps TRBD1 (6 bases). CDR1 and CDR2 (germline): LNHDA, SQIVND (reference sequence). This CDR3 contains 15 residues. V gave up 7 bases and J gave up 0 bases, with 13 bases separating them.

The V gene is TRBV28, the J gene TRBJ1-1, with 10 bases fitting TRBD1. J was trimmed by 0 bases and V by 5 bases; bases with no gene match: 12. The CDR3 loop spans 18 amino acids. CDR1 and CDR2 from the germline V gene are MDHEN and SYDVKM. The DNA of the CDR3 is TGTGCCAGCAGTCGGCGACAGGGGGCGCTGAGCTTGAACACTGAAGCTTTCTTT. It translates to CASSRRQGALSLNTEAFF.

The chain joins TRBV7-9 to TRBJ2-3, with 7 bases matching TRBD2. V was clipped by 7 bases and J by 0 bases; unmatched bases: 16. Germline CDR1 SEHNR, CDR2 FQNEAQ (reference sequence). CDR3 size: 18 residues. The CDR3 sequence is CASTWDWSGTTSTDTQYF. DNA for the CDR3: TGTGCCAGCACCTGGGACTGGAGCGGGACTACTAGCACAGATACGCAGTATTTT.

The chain joins TRBV11-3 to TRBJ1-1; 9 bases align to TRBD1. The germline CDR1 and CDR2 sequences are SGHNT and YENEEA. The CDR3 loop spans 17 amino acids. V dropped 5 bases and J dropped 1; count of bases not matched to a gene: 11. The CDR3 nucleotides are TGTGCCAGCAGCCCTCACCGGGACAGGGAGAAGAACACTGAAGCTTTCTTT. This gives the protein CASSPHRDREKNTEAFF.

The chain links TRBV10-3 to TRBJ2-1; 12 nucleotides match TRBD1. Per germline, CDR1 ENHRY and CDR2 SYGVKD. CDR3 length: 24 amino acids. Unmatched junction bases numbered 24, after V lost 3 bases and J lost 0 bases. DNA for the CDR3: TGTGCCATCAGTGACCTTCCGGGACAGGGGGCCCCGGGGTTCTCCCCGAGCTCCTACAATGAGCAGTTCTTC. This gives the protein CAISDLPGQGAPGFSPSSYNEQFF.

The rearrangement uses TRBV2 and TRBJ1-6; 9 bases agree with TRBD1. Trimming cost V 1 base and J 1 base; bases outside gene matches: 11. This CDR3 region has 20 residues. Germline V lookup: CDR1 SNHLY, CDR2 FYNNEI. The CDR3 is CASSEENRGLLGSYNSPLHF. The CDR3 bases are TGTGCCAGCAGTGAAGAGAACAGGGGGCTGCTGGGTTCCTATAATTCACCCCTCCACTTT.

V usage is TRBV2 and J usage is TRBJ1-4; 10 nucleotides line up with TRBD1. Germline V gene data show CDR1 as SNHLY and CDR2 as FYNNEI. There are 15 residues in the CDR3. V lost 5 bases and J lost 6; bases outside the gene matches: 6. The CDR3, as DNA: TGTGCCAGCAGTCTAATGGGGACAGGGGATGAAAAACTGTTTTTT. Translated, it gives CASSLMGTGDEKLFF.

The chain is built from TRBV4-2 and TRBJ2-1, with 9 bases fitting TRBD2. The germline V gene has CDR1 LGHNA and CDR2 YNFKEQ. This CDR3 spans 17 amino acids. V shed 0 bases, J shed 2 bases, and the junction held 5 bases outside the gene matches. The DNA for the CDR3 is TGTGCCAGCAGCCAAGATCCTAGCGGGGCTGCCTACAATGAGCAGTTCTTC. Its protein is CASSQDPSGAAYNEQFF.

V is TRBV7-9 and J is TRBJ2-7; 9 nucleotides agree with TRBD1. Germline assignment: CDR1 SEHNR and CDR2 FQNEAQ (reference sequence). This CDR3 is built from 14 residues. The junction had 5 bases not matched to a gene; V was cut back by 2 bases and J by 6 bases. Here the CDR3 reads CASSLSDRGGEQYF. CDR3 nucleotide sequence: TGTGCCAGCAGCTTATCGGACAGGGGTGGCGAGCAGTACTTC.

The rearrangement uses TRBV5-1 and TRBJ2-7; the match to TRBD2 covers 7 bases. The CDR3 runs 14 residues. Unmatched junction bases numbered 2, after V lost 0 bases and J lost 2 bases. CDR1 and CDR2 (germline): SGHRS, YFSETQ. The CDR3 DNA sequence: TGCGCCAGCAGCTTGGGACGGGAGGCCTACGAGCAGTACTTC. It translates to CASSLGREAYEQYF.

DNA of the CDR3: TGTGCCAGCAGCTTATGGGGGCGGGAGGGCTACGAGCAGTACTTC. Residues: CASSLWGREGYEQYF. The chain uses TRBV7-9 and TRBJ2-7, with 9 bases matching TRBD2. The CDR3 loop spans 15 amino acids. The ends lost 2 bases at V and 3 bases at J; junction bases unmatched: 5. The germline CDR1 and CDR2 sequences are SEHNR and FQNEAQ (reference sequence).

The chain employs TRBV5-1 and TRBJ1-2; no clear D gene. There are 13 residues in the CDR3. The V end was cut by 2 bases, the J end by 6 bases, with 11 bases between. Germline CDR1 reads SGHRS; CDR2 reads YFSETQ. Here the CDR3 reads CASSLTFQDGYTF. CDR3 nucleotides: TGCGCCAGCAGCTTAACCTTCCAGGATGGCTACACCTTC.

The chain has TRBV28 and TRBJ1-2; the D gene is possibly TRBD1 (5 bases). The V end was cut by 1 base, the J end by 2 bases, with 5 bases between. CDR3 length: 13 amino acids. The germline V gene encodes CDR1 MDHEN and CDR2 SYDVKM. The CDR3 DNA reads as TGTGCCAGCAGTTTATCAGGGAACTATGGCTACACCTTC. It is translated as CASSLSGNYGYTF.

The V and J genes are TRBV20-1 and TRBJ2-7; 7 bases map to TRBD1. The ends lost 1 base at V and 6 bases at J; junction bases unmatched: 0. The CDR3 consists of 11 residues. Germline-derived CDR1 and CDR2 are DFQATT and SNEGSKA (reference sequence). In DNA form, the CDR3 reads TGCAGTGCTAGAGGGGACAGCGAGCAGTACTTC. Amino acids: CSARGDSEQYF.

The chain is built from TRBV7-7 and TRBJ2-3; 7 positions match TRBD2. This CDR3 region has 15 residues. The junction had 10 bases not matched to a gene; V was cut back by 5 bases and J by 5 bases. CDR1 is SSHAT, CDR2 FNYEAQ, per germline (reference sequence). The CDR3 protein is CASSQNGLAVDTQYF. The CDR3 DNA reads as TGTGCCAGCAGCCAAAACGGCCTAGCGGTAGATACGCAGTATTTT.